This T cell receptor (beta chain) was obtained from a study of T cell repertoires in cytomegalovirus infection. Study context: Shared public TCR beta signatures pointed to both CMV infection and a matching HLA type. Study results and limitations: Dominating the ex vivo response were TCR beta clonotypes that were CMV-specific and HLA-C-restricted.

Via MiXCR, TCRdb re-called the reads, giving one row per CDR3 protein. The sample has some 390,000 distinct CDR3 sequences, roughly 18% seen once. As to this clonotype: The antigen remains unidentified.

The length of the CDR3 is 13 residues. Trimming took off 3 bases at V and 7 bases at J, with 10 bases between the two ends. The chain links TRBV12-3 or TRBV12-4 to TRBJ1-5; D is unclear. The sequencing input was PBMCs. This TCR came from a human donor in good health (CMV status not recorded). Some clones in this sample may be carry-over from other donors' samples. Here the CDR3 reads CASSLGRWQPQHF. CDR3 in DNA: TGTGCCAGCAGTTTGGGCAGGTGGCAGCCCCAGCATTTT.